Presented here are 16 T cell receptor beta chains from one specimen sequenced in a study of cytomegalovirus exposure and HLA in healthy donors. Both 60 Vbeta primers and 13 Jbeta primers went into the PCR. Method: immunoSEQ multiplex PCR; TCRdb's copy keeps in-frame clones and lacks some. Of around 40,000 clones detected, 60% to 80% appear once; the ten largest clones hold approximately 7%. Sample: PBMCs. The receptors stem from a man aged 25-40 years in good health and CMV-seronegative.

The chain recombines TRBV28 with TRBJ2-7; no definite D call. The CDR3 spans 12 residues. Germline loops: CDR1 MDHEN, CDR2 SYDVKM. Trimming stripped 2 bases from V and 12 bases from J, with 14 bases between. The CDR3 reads CASSLPPAAWYF. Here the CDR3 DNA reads TGTGCCAGCAGTTTACCCCCGGCGGCATGGTACTTC.

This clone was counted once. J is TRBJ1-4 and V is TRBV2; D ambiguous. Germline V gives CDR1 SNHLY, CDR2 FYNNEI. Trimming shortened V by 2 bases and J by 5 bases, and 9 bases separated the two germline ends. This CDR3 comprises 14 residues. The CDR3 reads CASSEYQRNEKLFF. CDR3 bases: TGTGCCAGCAGTGAATACCAGAGGAATGAAAAACTGTTTTTT.

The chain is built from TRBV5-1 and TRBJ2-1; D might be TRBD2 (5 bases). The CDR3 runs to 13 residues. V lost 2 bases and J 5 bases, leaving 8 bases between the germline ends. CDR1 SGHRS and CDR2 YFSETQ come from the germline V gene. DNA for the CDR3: TGCGCCAGCAGCTTAAACGGGGACAATGAGCAGTTCTTC. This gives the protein CASSLNGDNEQFF.

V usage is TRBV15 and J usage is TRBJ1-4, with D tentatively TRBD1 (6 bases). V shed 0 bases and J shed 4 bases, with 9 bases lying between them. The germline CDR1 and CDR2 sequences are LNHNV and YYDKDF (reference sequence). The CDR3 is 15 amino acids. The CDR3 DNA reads TGTGCCACCAGCAGAGAGGACAGACATAATGAAAAACTGTTTTTT. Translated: CATSREDRHNEKLFF.

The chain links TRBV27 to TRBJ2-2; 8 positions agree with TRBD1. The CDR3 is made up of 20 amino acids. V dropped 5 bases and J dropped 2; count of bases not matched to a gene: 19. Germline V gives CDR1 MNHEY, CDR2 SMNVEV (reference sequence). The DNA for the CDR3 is TGTGCCAGCAGTACCCGAGCCCCTTCAGGGGGCCTCCCCAACACCGGGGAGCTGTTTTTT. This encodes CASSTRAPSGGLPNTGELFF.

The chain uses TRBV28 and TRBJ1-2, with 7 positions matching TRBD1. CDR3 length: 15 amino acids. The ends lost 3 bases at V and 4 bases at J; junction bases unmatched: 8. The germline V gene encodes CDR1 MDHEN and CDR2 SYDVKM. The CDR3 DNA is TGTGCCAGCAGTTTGACCTCGACAGGGCTCTATGGCTACACCTTC. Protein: CASSLTSTGLYGYTF.

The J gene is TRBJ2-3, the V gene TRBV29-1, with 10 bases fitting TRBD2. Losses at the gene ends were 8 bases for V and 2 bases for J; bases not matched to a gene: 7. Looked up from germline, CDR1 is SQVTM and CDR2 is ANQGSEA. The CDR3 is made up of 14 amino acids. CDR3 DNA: TGCAGCTCTCGACTAGCGGGCTACACAGATACGCAGTATTTT. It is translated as CSSRLAGYTDTQYF.

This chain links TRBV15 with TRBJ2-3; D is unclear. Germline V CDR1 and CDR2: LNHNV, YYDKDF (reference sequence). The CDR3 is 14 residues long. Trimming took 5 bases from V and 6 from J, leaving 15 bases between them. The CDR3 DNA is TGTGCCACCAGCGGCCTCCTTCCTAGGGATACGCAGTATTTT. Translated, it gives CATSGLLPRDTQYF. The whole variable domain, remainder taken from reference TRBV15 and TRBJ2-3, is DAMVIQNPRYQVTQFGKPVTLSCSQTLNHNVMYWYQQKSSQAPKLLFHYYDKDFNNEADTPDNFQSRRPNTSFCFLDIRSPGLGDTAMYLCATSGLLPRDTQYFGPGTRLTVL.

This CDR3 reads CSARREELFF. The CDR3 DNA reads TGCAGTGCTAGGCGGGAGGAGCTGTTTTTT. The chain links TRBV20-1 to TRBJ2-2; D possibly corresponds to TRBD2 (6 bases). CDR3 length: 10 amino acids. Germline V gene data show CDR1 as DFQATT and CDR2 as SNEGSKA (reference sequence). Trimming took 3 bases from V and 10 from J, leaving 6 bases between them.

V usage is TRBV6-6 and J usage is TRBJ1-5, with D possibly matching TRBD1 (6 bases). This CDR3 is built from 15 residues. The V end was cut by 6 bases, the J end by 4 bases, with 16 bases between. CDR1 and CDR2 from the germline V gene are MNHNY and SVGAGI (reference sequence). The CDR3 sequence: CASSHGTPTNQPQHF. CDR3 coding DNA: TGTGCCAGCAGCCACGGGACACCTACTAATCAGCCCCAGCATTTT.

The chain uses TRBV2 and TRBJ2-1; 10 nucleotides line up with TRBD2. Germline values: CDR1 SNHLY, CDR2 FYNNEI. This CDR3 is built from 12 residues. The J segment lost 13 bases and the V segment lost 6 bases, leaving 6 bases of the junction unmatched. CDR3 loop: CASRGTSDTQFF. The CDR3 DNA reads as TGTGCCAGCAGGGGGACTAGCGACACCCAGTTCTTC.

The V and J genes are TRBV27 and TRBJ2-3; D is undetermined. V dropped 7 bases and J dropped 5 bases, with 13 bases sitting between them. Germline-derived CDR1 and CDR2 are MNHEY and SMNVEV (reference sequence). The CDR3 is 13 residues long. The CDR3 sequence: CASTSFPGDTQYF. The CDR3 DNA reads TGTGCCAGCACTTCGTTCCCAGGAGATACGCAGTATTTT.

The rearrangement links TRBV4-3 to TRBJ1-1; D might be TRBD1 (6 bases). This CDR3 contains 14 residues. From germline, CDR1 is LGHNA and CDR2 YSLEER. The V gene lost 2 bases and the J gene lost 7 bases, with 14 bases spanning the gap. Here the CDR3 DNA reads TGCGCCAGCAGCCAACTCACAGGGTGGGGTGAAGCTTTCTTT. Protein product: CASSQLTGWGEAFF.

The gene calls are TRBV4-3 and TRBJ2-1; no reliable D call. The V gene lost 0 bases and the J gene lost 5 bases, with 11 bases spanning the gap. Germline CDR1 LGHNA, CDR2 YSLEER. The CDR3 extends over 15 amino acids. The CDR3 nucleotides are TGCGCCAGCAGCCAAGATGAGAGGTCCAACAATGAGCAGTTCTTC. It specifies CASSQDERSNNEQFF.

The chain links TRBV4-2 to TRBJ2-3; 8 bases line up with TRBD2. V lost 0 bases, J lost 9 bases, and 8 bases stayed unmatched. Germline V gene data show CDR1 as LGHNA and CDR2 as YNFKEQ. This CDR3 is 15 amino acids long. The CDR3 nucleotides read TGTGCCAGCAGCCAAGATCGGGGGGGTATGGGGACGCAGTATTTT. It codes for CASSQDRGGMGTQYF.

CDR3 DNA: TGCAGCGTCTTACAGGGTAACAATCAGCCCCAGCATTTT. Translation: CSVLQGNNQPQHF. The V call is TRBV29-1, the J call TRBJ1-5, with a tentative D call TRBD1 (6 bases). Trimming removed 6 bases at V and 3 bases at J, with 12 bases between. This CDR3 is 13 amino acids long. From germline, CDR1 is SQVTM and CDR2 ANQGSEA.